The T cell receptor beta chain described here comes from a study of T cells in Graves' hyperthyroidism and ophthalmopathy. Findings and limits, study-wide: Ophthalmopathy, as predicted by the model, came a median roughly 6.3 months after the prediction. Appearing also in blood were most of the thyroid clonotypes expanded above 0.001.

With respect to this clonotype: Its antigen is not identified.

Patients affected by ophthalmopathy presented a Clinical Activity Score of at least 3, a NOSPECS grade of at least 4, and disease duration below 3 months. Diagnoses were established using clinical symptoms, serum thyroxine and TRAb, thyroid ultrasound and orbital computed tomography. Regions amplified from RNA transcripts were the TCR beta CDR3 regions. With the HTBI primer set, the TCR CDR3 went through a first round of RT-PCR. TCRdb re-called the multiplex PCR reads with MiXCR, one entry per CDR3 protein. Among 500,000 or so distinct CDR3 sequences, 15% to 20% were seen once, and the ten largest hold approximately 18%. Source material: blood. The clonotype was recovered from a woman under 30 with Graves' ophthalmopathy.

The CDR3: CASPEGNWDTEAFF. The CDR3 bases are TGTGCCAGCCCCGAGGGGAATTGGGACACTGAAGCTTTCTTT. The genes are TRBV6-1 and TRBJ1-1; a weak D match, TRBD1 (5 bases). Trimming shortened V by 8 bases and J by 3 bases, and 16 bases separated the two germline ends. The CDR3 spans 14 residues. Germline V CDR1 and CDR2: MNHNS, SASEGT.